Presented here are 7 T cell receptor beta chains from one specimen sequenced in a study of cytomegalovirus exposure and HLA in healthy donors. PCR involved 60 Vbeta and 13 Jbeta primers. Assay used: immunoSEQ multiplex PCR; TCRdb lists only in-frame clones, some missing. The repertoire holds tens of thousands of clones, with about 70% as singletons. The specimen sequenced was PBMCs. The receptor set was obtained from a woman aged 45-65 years in good health and CMV-seropositive.

The J gene is TRBJ2-7, the V gene TRBV6-1, with 10 bases that match TRBD2. J gave up 1 base and V 3 bases, and 3 bases lay outside the gene matches. Germline CDR1 and CDR2: MNHNS and SASEGT. The CDR3 is 15 amino acids. The CDR3, as DNA: TGTGCCAGCAGTGAGGCTAGCGGGAGTTCCTACGAGCAGTACTTC. It codes for CASSEASGSSYEQYF.

The chain uses TRBV29-1 and TRBJ2-7; TRBD2 aligns across 13 bases. V trimming: 6 bases; J trimming: 5 bases; junction bases outside the gene matches: 10. CDR1 SQVTM and CDR2 ANQGSEA come from the germline V gene. The CDR3 is 15 residues long. The CDR3 DNA reads as TGCAGCGTCGCCCAACTAGCGGGAGGGCTGAACGAGCAGTACTTC. This codes for CSVAQLAGGLNEQYF.

This clone was seen only a few times. V and J are TRBV4-1 and TRBJ2-7; tentatively, D is TRBD1 (6 bases). The ends were cut back, 4 bases at V and 2 bases at J, with 12 bases in the middle. Germline CDR1 is MGHRA and CDR2 is YSYEKL. The CDR3 totals 14 residues. CDR3 region: CASSPPGQTYEQYF. The DNA for the CDR3 is TGCGCCAGCAGCCCCCCAGGACAGACCTACGAGCAGTACTTC.

The chain recombines TRBV28 with TRBJ2-3; 13 bases are a match to TRBD2. V lost 6 bases to trimming and J lost 0 bases; unmatched junction nucleotides: 9. Germline-derived CDR1 and CDR2 are MDHEN and SYDVKM. The CDR3 spans 18 residues. Written as DNA, the CDR3 is TGTGCCAGCAGGACGAGGACTAGCGGGAGACCAAGCACAGATACGCAGTATTTT. Its protein is CASRTRTSGRPSTDTQYF.

About this clone itself: Its ends do not fully match the called genes, so a read error is possible. The chain is built from TRBV7-9 and TRBJ1-5; D gene ambiguous. Germline V gene lookup returns CDR1 SEHNR and CDR2 FQNEAQ (reference sequence). CDR3 length: 13 residues. The CDR3 nucleotides are TGTTCCAGCAGCTTAGGCGGACTTCAGCCCCAGCATTTT. This translates into CSSSLGGLQPQHF.

V gene TRBV7-2 combines with J gene TRBJ2-1; 7 nucleotides match TRBD2. The V gene's germline CDR1 is SGHTA and CDR2 FQGNSA. V dropped 6 bases and J dropped 3; count of bases not matched to a gene: 5. The CDR3 consists of 14 residues. Here the CDR3 DNA reads TGTGCCAGCAGGTTGACTAGCAGCTACAATGAGCAGTTCTTC. Its protein product is CASRLTSSYNEQFF.

The rearrangement uses TRBV19 and TRBJ2-3; D gene ambiguous. The CDR3 length is 15 residues. Trimming pared 2 bases from V and 2 bases from J, leaving 11 bases between. CDR1 is LNHDA and CDR2 is SQIVND in the germline V gene (reference sequence). The CDR3 DNA sequence: TGTGCCAGTAGTATAAGAGGCAGTAACACAGATACGCAGTATTTT. Translating gives CASSIRGSNTDTQYF.